The next 25 T cell receptor beta chains were all read from a single sample in a study of T cell responses to AZD1222 COVID-19 vaccine. Assay: immunoSEQ multiplex PCR; the TCRdb copy retains only in-frame clones and omits some. The sample carries around 81,000 clones, around 90% recorded once. The sequencing used peripheral blood, collected 28 days after the second AZD1222 dose. The receptors stem from an adult who received the AZD1222 COVID-19 vaccine.

The chain joins TRBV19 to TRBJ2-1; 10 bases align to TRBD2. The CDR3 runs 15 residues. With V trimmed by 1 base and J by 8 bases, 5 bases remained unmatched. CDR1 LNHDA and CDR2 SQIVND come from the germline V gene (reference sequence). CDR3 sequence: CASSIVSSGRDEQFF. In DNA, the CDR3 is TGTGCCAGTAGTATAGTTTCTAGCGGGAGAGATGAGCAGTTCTTC.

V is TRBV5-4 and J is TRBJ2-2; 7 nucleotides line up with TRBD1. CDR1 is SGHNT and CDR2 is YYREEE in the germline V gene (reference sequence). V shed 3 bases and J 6 bases; nucleotides not matched to a gene: 8. This CDR3 comprises 15 residues. CDR3 nucleotides: TGTGCCAGCAGCTCCGGACAGGCAGGAGCCGGGGAGCTGTTTTTT. Translating it yields CASSSGQAGAGELFF.

This rearrangement joins TRBV5-4 to TRBJ2-1, with unresolved D. Trimming removed 2 bases from V and 5 bases from J, with 11 bases in between. Germline lookup yields CDR1 SGHNT and CDR2 YYREEE (reference sequence). The CDR3 runs to 14 residues. The CDR3 DNA reads TGTGCCAGCAGCTTAAGCGTCATCAACAATGAGCAGTTCTTC. Translating gives CASSLSVINNEQFF.

The chain carries TRBV29-1 and TRBJ1-1, with 7 bases fitting TRBD1. This CDR3 contains 13 residues. V lost 6 bases, J lost 0 bases, and 4 bases stayed unmatched. Germline V gives CDR1 SQVTM, CDR2 ANQGSEA. This chain's CDR3 is CSVGQILNTEAFF. For the CDR3, the DNA is TGCAGCGTGGGACAGATTTTGAACACTGAAGCTTTCTTT.

The chain employs TRBV3-1 (or the pseudogene TRBV3-2) and TRBJ2-5; 9 bases are shared with TRBD1. CDR3 size: 15 residues. Germline V gene lookup returns CDR1 LGHDT and CDR2 YNNKEL (reference sequence). V lost 5 bases to trimming and J lost 2 bases; unmatched junction nucleotides: 6. DNA for the CDR3: TGTGCCAGCAGCGACGACAGGGGGATGCAAGAGACCCAGTACTTC. Protein product: CASSDDRGMQETQYF.

The chain employs TRBV7-2 and TRBJ2-5, with 8 bases lining up with TRBD1. The V gene's germline CDR1 is SGHTA and CDR2 FQGNSA. V gave up 1 base and J gave up 1 base; unmatched junction bases: 11. This CDR3 spans 18 amino acids. The CDR3 DNA reads TGTGCCAGCAGCTTAGGCAGGGGGCGTGTGATAGCCCAAGAGACCCAGTACTTC. Its translation: CASSLGRGRVIAQETQYF.

The chain carries TRBV30 and TRBJ2-1; 12 bases align to TRBD1. V trimming: 5 bases; J trimming: 8 bases; junction bases outside the gene matches: 7. CDR3 length: 14 amino acids. CDR1 is GTSNPN and CDR2 is SVGIG in the germline V gene (reference sequence). CDR3 protein: CAWSPGQGADEQFF. CDR3 bases: TGTGCCTGGTCCCCGGGACAGGGGGCCGATGAGCAGTTCTTC.

The V call is TRBV29-1, the J call TRBJ2-6; D is perhaps TRBD1 (6 bases). The CDR3 spans 16 residues. The germline V gene has CDR1 SQVTM and CDR2 ANQGSEA. Trimming removed 7 bases at V and 3 bases at J, with 19 bases between. The CDR3: CSATTSTGFGANVLTF. CDR3 coding DNA: TGCAGCGCCACCACCTCTACAGGGTTTGGGGCCAACGTCCTGACTTTC.

The chain combines TRBV6-5 with TRBJ2-1, with D perhaps TRBD1 (7 bases). V was pared by 6 bases and J by 5 bases, with 17 bases between. This CDR3 is 15 amino acids long. Germline V gene sequence: CDR1 MNHEY, CDR2 SVGAGI. The CDR3 DNA is TGTGCCAGCAGCCTCCTGGGACAGCGGGACAATGAGCAGTTCTTC. This codes for CASSLLGQRDNEQFF.

On this clone itself: One end of the junction fails to match germline, which may point to a read error. The rearrangement uses TRBV9 and TRBJ2-4; TRBD2 matches at 7 bases. The CDR3 has 13 amino acids. CDR1 and CDR2 from the germline V gene are SGDLS and YYNGEE. In DNA form, the CDR3 reads TGTGCCAGCAGCCCGCTGGGAGGGCCCGATCTCAACTTC. It yields the protein CASSPLGGPDLNF. The whole variable domain, remainder taken from reference TRBV9 and TRBJ2-4, is DSGVTQTPKHLITATGQRVTLRCSPRSGDLSVYWYQQSLDQGLQFLIQYYNGEERAKGNILERFSAQQFPDLHSELNLSSLELGDSALYFCASSPLGGPDLNFGAGTRLSVL.

This chain joins TRBV7-2 and TRBJ2-5, with TRBD2 identical over 7 bases. V shed 1 base and J 1 base; nucleotides not matched to a gene: 3. This CDR3 has 15 amino acids. Germline loops: CDR1 SGHTA, CDR2 FQGNSA. CDR3 protein: CASSLGGGRQETQYF. CDR3 DNA: TGTGCCAGCAGCTTAGGGGGGGGACGCCAAGAGACCCAGTACTTC.

The chain links TRBV6-5 to TRBJ2-6, with unresolved D. The CDR3 runs 14 residues. The ends were cut back, 6 bases at V and 1 base at J, with 7 bases in the middle. Per germline, CDR1 MNHEY and CDR2 SVGAGI. The CDR3 DNA is TGTGCCAGCAGCTTTGGATCTGGGGCCAACGTCCTGACTTTC. This encodes CASSFGSGANVLTF.

The genes are TRBV9 and TRBJ1-3, with 7 bases fitting TRBD1. V trimming: 8 bases; J trimming: 4 bases; junction bases outside the gene matches: 15. This CDR3 has 16 residues. Germline-derived CDR1 and CDR2 are SGDLS and YYNGEE. CDR3 sequence: CASGGQKNAGGNTIYF. CDR3 bases: TGTGCCAGTGGGGGACAGAAAAACGCGGGGGGAAACACCATATATTTT.

V gene TRBV3-1 (or the pseudogene TRBV3-2) combines with J gene TRBJ2-1; D remains ambiguous. V lost 4 bases to trimming and J lost 6 bases, with 13 bases between them. Germline CDR1 is LGHDT and CDR2 is YNNKEL (reference sequence). The length of the CDR3 is 14 residues. The CDR3 nucleotides read TGTGCCAGCAGCCTAGGGTCCGTGGGCAATGAGCAGTTCTTC. It specifies CASSLGSVGNEQFF.

V and J are TRBV28 and TRBJ1-5; TRBD1 agrees at 7 bases. Germline V CDR1 and CDR2: MDHEN, SYDVKM. The ends lost 2 bases at V and 6 bases at J; junction bases unmatched: 7. This CDR3 spans 15 amino acids. The CDR3 loop is CASSLTGALSQPQHF. The CDR3 nucleotides are TGTGCCAGCAGTTTAACAGGGGCCCTAAGTCAGCCCCAGCATTTT.

The CDR3 here is CASSEARRGREQYF. In DNA form, the CDR3 reads TGTGCCAGCAGTGAGGCGCGGAGAGGGCGGGAGCAGTACTTC. The J gene is TRBJ2-7, the V gene TRBV2; TRBD2 might be the D (5 bases). V lost 3 bases and J 7 bases, leaving 16 bases between the germline ends. The CDR3 length is 14 residues. Germline loops: CDR1 SNHLY, CDR2 FYNNEI.

The chain links TRBV30 to TRBJ2-2, with D unresolved. Trimming cost V 4 bases and J 6 bases, with 9 bases left between them. This CDR3 region has 12 residues. In germline, CDR1 is GTSNPN, CDR2 SVGIG (reference sequence). The CDR3, as DNA: TGTGCCTGGAAATTTGGATCCGGGGAGCTGTTTTTT. It is translated as CAWKFGSGELFF.

The gene calls are TRBV18 and TRBJ2-7, with 10 bases identical to TRBD2. The germline V gene encodes CDR1 KGHSH and CDR2 LQKENI. CDR3 length: 14 amino acids. V lost 6 bases to trimming and J lost 5 bases; unmatched junction nucleotides: 7. This CDR3 reads CASSPSGRVNEQYF. Written as DNA, the CDR3 is TGTGCCAGCTCCCCTAGCGGGAGAGTCAACGAGCAGTACTTC. Combining the CDR3 with reference TRBV18 and TRBJ2-7 gives the whole variable domain NAGVMQNPRHLVRRRGQEARLRCSPMKGHSHVYWYRQLPEEGLKFMVYLQKENIIDESGMPKERFSAEFPKEGPSILRIQQVVRGDSAAYFCASSPSGRVNEQYFGPGTRLTVT.

This rearrangement joins TRBV9 to TRBJ1-2, with 8 positions matching TRBD1. There are 13 residues in the CDR3. The V gene's germline CDR1 is SGDLS and CDR2 YYNGEE. Losses at the gene ends were 5 bases for V and 8 bases for J; bases not matched to a gene: 8. CDR3 residues: CASRETGAVGYTF. In DNA form, the CDR3 reads TGTGCCAGCAGAGAGACAGGGGCGGTCGGCTACACCTTC.

This clone was observed a single time. For the CDR3, the DNA is TGTGCCAGCAGTGAGCTCCTACAGGAGAGCGGCTACACCTTC. Protein: CASSELLQESGYTF. The chain combines TRBV2 with TRBJ1-2; the D gene is possibly TRBD1 (5 bases). The V and J ends lost 3 bases and 8 bases respectively, with 16 bases between them. Looked up from germline, CDR1 is SNHLY and CDR2 is FYNNEI. This CDR3 comprises 14 residues.

The rearrangement links TRBV28 to TRBJ2-5, with TRBD1 matching over 9 bases. Germline V gene data show CDR1 as MDHEN and CDR2 as SYDVKM. The CDR3 runs to 15 residues. The J segment lost 4 bases and the V segment lost 6 bases, leaving 9 bases of the junction unmatched. The CDR3 region is CASSQGTGTGETQYF. CDR3 DNA: TGTGCCAGCAGCCAGGGGACAGGGACGGGAGAGACCCAGTACTTC.

The chain couples TRBV5-4 to TRBJ1-2; 8 bases line up with TRBD1. This CDR3 is built from 12 residues. The junction had 0 bases not matched to a gene; V was cut back by 3 bases and J by 5 bases. CDR1 and CDR2 from the germline V gene are SGHNT and YYREEE (reference sequence). This CDR3 is CASSWTGYGYTF. For the CDR3, the DNA is TGTGCCAGCAGCTGGACAGGGTATGGCTACACCTTC.

This clone was observed a single time. The rearrangement joins TRBV27 to TRBJ1-5; 9 nucleotides align to TRBD1. V dropped 10 bases and J dropped 6; count of bases not matched to a gene: 10. The CDR3 is made up of 14 amino acids. Per germline, CDR1 MNHEY and CDR2 SMNVEV (reference sequence). The CDR3 region is CATKVTGGFQPQHF. Written as DNA, the CDR3 is TGTGCCACCAAAGTTACAGGGGGCTTTCAGCCCCAGCATTTT.

V gene TRBV15 combines with J gene TRBJ2-4; D is undetermined. Trimming stripped 1 base from V and 7 bases from J, with 11 bases between. The germline CDR1 and CDR2 sequences are LNHNV and YYDKDF (reference sequence). The length of the CDR3 is 14 residues. The CDR3 DNA follows: TGTGCCACCAGCAGAGGGCGGCTCCGGAACATTCAGTACTTC. This codes for CATSRGRLRNIQYF.

The chain joins TRBV15 to TRBJ2-5; D is unclear. The CDR3 sequence is 15 residues long. Germline assignment: CDR1 LNHNV and CDR2 YYDKDF (reference sequence). The germline V and J ends were trimmed by 0 bases and 2 bases, with 10 bases remaining between them. The CDR3 reads CATSREGKQQETQYF. DNA of the CDR3: TGTGCCACCAGCAGAGAAGGGAAACAACAAGAGACCCAGTACTTC.